Following are 7 T cell receptor beta chains from one sample sequenced in a study of human T cells and chemical hapten exposure (dated by TCRdb to the early 2020s). Receptor amplification or capture employed RACE. Instrument used: NextSeq 500. TCRdb applied fastp at Q25 and MiXCR to the public reads, then kept only in-frame beta chains. Here each entry gathers all rows of one CDR3 protein and keeps the most common genes and DNA. Across this sample there are approximately 80,000 distinct CDR3 sequences, with around 11% seen only once. In total, the top ten clones hold about 4.2% of the sample. The time point label of this sample denotes: patch test 1, 2 weeks after DPC sensitization. The treatment or condition label, read with the paper, signifies: therapeutic diphenylcyclopropenone sensitization with weekly scalp DPC. This material consisted of whole blood, taken in connection with sensitization to the hapten diphenylcyclopropenone (DPC). The receptors come from a woman between 45 and 65 years old with alopecia areata. Some clones in this sample may be carry-over from other donors' samples.

Only a few counts were recorded for this clonotype. This sequence joins TRBV5-1 and TRBJ1-4; D might be TRBD1 (5 bases). Germline CDR1 SGHRS, CDR2 YFSETQ. V was trimmed by 2 bases and J by 5 bases, leaving 16 bases between them. CDR3 length equals 16 residues. The CDR3 reads CASSFVSTGSNEKLFF. The CDR3 nucleotides read TGCGCCAGCAGCTTCGTATCCACAGGATCGAATGAAAAACTGTTTTTT. The complete variable domain, with remaining parts taken from reference TRBV5-1 and TRBJ1-4, reads KAGVTQTPRYLIKTRGQQVTLSCSPISGHRSVSWYQQTPGQGLQFLFEYFSETQRNKGNFPGRFSGRQFSNSRSEMNVSTLELGDSALYLCASSFVSTGSNEKLFFGSGTQLSVL.

J is TRBJ2-5 and V is TRBV12-3 or TRBV12-4, with D unclear. The CDR3 has 14 residues. The V gene lost 6 bases and the J gene lost 5 bases, with 16 bases spanning the gap. As DNA, the CDR3 is TGTGCCAGCAGCCTCCACGAGAGCGTGGAGACCCAGTACTTC. Its protein is CASSLHESVETQYF.

V gene TRBV3-1 combines with J gene TRBJ2-1; 10 bases line up with TRBD2. Germline-derived CDR1 and CDR2 are LGHDT and YNNKEL (reference sequence). The CDR3 has 15 amino acids. V trimming: 4 bases; J trimming: 8 bases; junction bases outside the gene matches: 8. The CDR3 spells CASSRTTSGIDEQFF. The CDR3 nucleotides read TGTGCCAGCAGCCGCACCACTAGCGGGATCGATGAGCAGTTCTTC.

This clonotype was recorded only once. The J gene is TRBJ1-6, the V gene TRBV6-1; D uncertain. V shed 8 bases and J shed 5 bases, with 13 bases lying between them. Germline V CDR1 and CDR2: MNHNS, SASEGT. This CDR3 is 14 amino acids long. As DNA, the CDR3 is TGTGCCAGCGCCTGGGTGGTCGATAATTCACCCCTCCACTTT. Translating gives CASAWVVDNSPLHF.

This clonotype was seen repeatedly, ten times or more. The CDR3 loop is CASRRQGSTYEQYF. DNA of the CDR3: TGTGCCAGCAGAAGACAGGGGTCGACCTACGAGCAGTACTTC. The chain recombines TRBV7-9 with TRBJ2-7, with TRBD1 identical over 8 bases. The ends lost 6 bases at V and 2 bases at J; junction bases unmatched: 6. Germline-derived CDR1 and CDR2 are SEHNR and FQNEAQ (reference sequence). CDR3 size: 14 residues.

This clonotype came up a few times. This rearrangement joins TRBV11-2 to TRBJ1-5, with TRBD1 as a possible D gene (5 bases). The germline V gene encodes CDR1 SGHAT and CDR2 FQNNGV. The CDR3 covers 14 residues. V was cut by 5 bases and J by 7 bases, with 15 bases left in between. CDR3 loop: CASSPPGRRQPQHF. For the CDR3, the DNA is TGTGCCAGCAGCCCCCCAGGGCGTAGGCAGCCCCAGCATTTT.

This clonotype was seen many times. V is TRBV7-6 and J is TRBJ1-2; a weak D match, TRBD1 (5 bases). From germline, CDR1 is SGHVS and CDR2 FNYEAQ. V was shortened by 3 bases and J by 3 bases, with 11 bases between the two germline ends. This CDR3 region has 14 residues. The CDR3: CASSLGGRDYGYTF. CDR3 nucleotides: TGTGCCAGCAGCTTGGGGGGACGGGACTATGGCTACACCTTC.